This is a list of T cell receptor beta chains from one sample in a study of blood T cell repertoires in COVID-19. Assay: immunoSEQ multiplex PCR; the TCRdb copy retains only in-frame clones and omits some. The table records about 53,000 clones, more than 75% of them present only once. The specimen was peripheral blood. All receptors come from a man in his forties or fifties with acute or convalescent COVID-19. Each CDR3 is given with its conserved first and last residue. A D gene is named only where the DNA matches it firmly. Clone size is given for some rows only: seen once, a few or many times, or a class if the clone is expanded.

V gene: TRBV28
J gene: TRBJ2-7
clone size: .
D gene: TRBD1
CDR3 DNA: TGTGCCAGCAGCTCCCTGGGACAGCTCGCCTACGAGCAGTACTTC
CDR3 protein: CASSSLGQLAYEQYF

V gene: TRBV7-3
J gene: TRBJ2-1
clone size: .
D gene: TRBD2
CDR3 DNA: TGTGCCAGCAGCTCGTCTAGCGGGGCCCCTACCTACAATGAGCAGTTCTTC
CDR3 protein: CASSSSSGAPTYNEQFF

V gene: TRBV24-1
J gene: TRBJ2-1
clone size: .
D gene: TRBD2
CDR3 DNA: TGTGCCACCAGTGATTTACCGGGACTAGCGGGCCAGAGCTCCTACAATGAGCAGTTCTTC
CDR3 protein: CATSDLPGLAGQSSYNEQFF

V gene: TRBV19
J gene: TRBJ2-1
clone size: .
D gene: .
CDR3 DNA: TGTGCCAGTAGCCACACCGGGATGGCGCAGTTCTTC
CDR3 protein: CASSHTGMAQFF

V gene: TRBV11-2
J gene: TRBJ2-7
clone size: .
D gene: TRBD2
CDR3 DNA: TGTGCCAGCAGTCCTAGCGGGGGGTACTCCTACGAGCAGTACTTC
CDR3 protein: CASSPSGGYSYEQYF

V gene: TRBV30
J gene: TRBJ2-2
clone size: .
D gene: TRBD2
CDR3 DNA: TGTGCCTGGAGTGGACTAGCGGGAGCTATCGGGGAGCTGTTTTTT
CDR3 protein: CAWSGLAGAIGELFF

V gene: TRBV18
J gene: TRBJ1-2
clone size: .
D gene: TRBD1
CDR3 DNA: TGTGCCAGCTCGCCCTCGGGACAGTACTATGGCTACACCTTC
CDR3 protein: CASSPSGQYYGYTF

V gene: TRBV11-2
J gene: TRBJ1-3
clone size: once
D gene: .
CDR3 DNA: TGTGCCAGCAGCCCCCGGGGGGGGATCTCTGGAAACACCATATATTTT
CDR3 protein: CASSPRGGISGNTIYF

V gene: TRBV18
J gene: TRBJ2-7
clone size: .
D gene: .
CDR3 DNA: TGTGCCAGCTCACCCCCAGGGGCCCTCGCCTACGAGCAGTACTTC
CDR3 protein: CASSPPGALAYEQYF

V gene: TRBV28
J gene: TRBJ1-4
clone size: .
D gene: TRBD1
CDR3 DNA: TGTGCCACCCGGGACAGGGGGCGCGAAAGTGAAAAACTGTTTTTT
CDR3 protein: CATRDRGRESEKLFF

V gene: TRBV11-1
J gene: TRBJ1-6
clone size: .
D gene: .
CDR3 DNA: TGTGCCAGCAGTTACAGGGATAATTCACCCCTCCACTTT
CDR3 protein: CASSYRDNSPLHF

V gene: TRBV13
J gene: TRBJ1-2
clone size: .
D gene: .
CDR3 DNA: TGTGCCAGCAGCTTAGTGTCCGGCTATGGCTACACCTTC
CDR3 protein: CASSLVSGYGYTF

V gene: TRBV10-3
J gene: TRBJ1-5
clone size: .
D gene: .
CDR3 DNA: TGTGCCATCAGTGAAACCGTTACTCTTAGCAATCAGCCCCAGCATTTT
CDR3 protein: CAISETVTLSNQPQHF

V gene: TRBV19
J gene: TRBJ2-3
clone size: .
D gene: .
CDR3 DNA: TGTGCCAGTAGTCGTCAGGGGCGCTTATCTGATACGCAGTATTTT
CDR3 protein: CASSRQGRLSDTQYF

V gene: TRBV4-1
J gene: TRBJ2-7
clone size: .
D gene: .
CDR3 DNA: TGCGCCAGCAGCCAATTCGGGGGCTCCTACGAGCAGTACTTC
CDR3 protein: CASSQFGGSYEQYF